This TCR beta chain was found in a study of T cells in Graves' hyperthyroidism and ophthalmopathy. Absence of ophthalmopathy progression within 18 months defined stable Graves' hyperthyroidism. Subjects aged 18 to 65 presented with newly diagnosed hyperthyroidism of less than 2 months' duration. Used for diagnoses were clinical symptoms, serum thyroxine and TRAb, thyroid ultrasound and orbital computed tomography. Study observations and caveats: Most thyroid clonotypes expanded above 0.001 were also detected in blood.

This clonotype has at least ten counts. What it recognizes is unknown. The V and J ends lost 3 bases and 6 bases, in that order; junction bases with no gene match: 6. The CDR3 extends over 15 amino acids. Amplification yielded TCR beta CDR3 regions, with RNA transcripts as the source. The primer set for the first-round RT-PCR of the TCR CDR3 was HTBI. One entry per CDR3 protein results from TCRdb running MiXCR on the multiplex PCR reads. This sample has 250,000 to 300,000 distinct CDR3 sequences, with about an eighth found just once. The source of this sequence is a woman aged 40 to 50 with Graves' hyperthyroidism. Sequences were obtained from blood. This sequence joins TRBV12-3 or TRBV12-4 and TRBJ1-1; 11 bases align to TRBD1. CDR3 protein: CASSFRTGGWAEAFF. The CDR3 region has the DNA TGTGCCAGCAGTTTTAGGACAGGGGGCTGGGCTGAAGCTTTCTTT.